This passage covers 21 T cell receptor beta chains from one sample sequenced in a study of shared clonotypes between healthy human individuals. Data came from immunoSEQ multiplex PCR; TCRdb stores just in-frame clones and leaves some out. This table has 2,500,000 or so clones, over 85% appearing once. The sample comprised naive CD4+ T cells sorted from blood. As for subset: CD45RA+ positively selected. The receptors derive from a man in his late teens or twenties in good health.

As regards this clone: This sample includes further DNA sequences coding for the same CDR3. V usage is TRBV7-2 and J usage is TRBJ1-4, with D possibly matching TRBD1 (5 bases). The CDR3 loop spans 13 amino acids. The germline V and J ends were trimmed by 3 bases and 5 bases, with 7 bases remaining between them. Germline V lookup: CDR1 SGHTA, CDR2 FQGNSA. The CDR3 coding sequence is TGTGCCAGCAGCTTGGGGGGGAATGAAAAACTGTTTTTT. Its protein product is CASSLGGNEKLFF.

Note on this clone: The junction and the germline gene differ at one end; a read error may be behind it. This chain's CDR3 is CASSLGQGDGGTFF. The CDR3 region has the DNA TGTGCCAGCAGCTTGGGACAGGGTGACGGGGGGACCTTCTTC. The chain joins TRBV5-4 to TRBJ1-1, with 7 positions matching TRBD1. The germline V gene encodes CDR1 SGHNT and CDR2 YYREEE (reference sequence). This CDR3 region has 14 residues.

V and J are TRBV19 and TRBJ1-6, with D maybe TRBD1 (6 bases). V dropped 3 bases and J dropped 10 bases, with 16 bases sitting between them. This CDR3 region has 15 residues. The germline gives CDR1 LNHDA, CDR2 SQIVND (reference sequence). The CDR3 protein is CASSIETGVRSPLHF. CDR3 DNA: TGTGCCAGTAGTATCGAGACAGGCGTTAGGTCACCCCTCCACTTT.

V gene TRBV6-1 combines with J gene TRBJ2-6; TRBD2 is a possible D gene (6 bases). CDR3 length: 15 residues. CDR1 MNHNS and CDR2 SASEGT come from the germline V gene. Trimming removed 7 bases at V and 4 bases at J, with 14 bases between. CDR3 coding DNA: TGTGCCAGCACCCGCCGGGGGTCCGGGGCCAACGTCCTGACTTTC. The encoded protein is CASTRRGSGANVLTF.

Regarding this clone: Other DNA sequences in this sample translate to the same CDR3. This CDR3 reads CASSESSYNEQFF. Written as DNA, the CDR3 is TGCGCCAGCAGTGAGTCCAGTTACAATGAGCAGTTCTTC. The rearrangement links TRBV10-1 to TRBJ2-1; unclear D gene. The V gene's germline CDR1 is WNHNN and CDR2 SYGVQD (reference sequence). The CDR3 has 13 residues. V was cut by 0 bases and J by 4 bases, with 4 bases left in between.

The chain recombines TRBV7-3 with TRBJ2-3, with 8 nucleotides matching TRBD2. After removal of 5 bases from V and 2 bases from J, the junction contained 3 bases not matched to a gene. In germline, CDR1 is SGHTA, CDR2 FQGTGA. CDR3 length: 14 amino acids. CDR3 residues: CASSRGGTTDTQYF. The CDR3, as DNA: TGTGCCAGCAGCCGCGGGGGGACCACAGATACGCAGTATTTT.

DNA of the CDR3: TGTGCCAGCAGCTTGAGCTCCGGACTAGCGGGAGTTACGCAGTATTTT. Encoded protein: CASSLSSGLAGVTQYF. The V and J genes are TRBV5-4 and TRBJ2-3, with 13 bases aligning to TRBD2. The ends lost 1 base at V and 8 bases at J; junction bases unmatched: 7. CDR3 size: 16 residues. Germline lookup yields CDR1 SGHNT and CDR2 YYREEE (reference sequence). Based on the CDR3 plus reference TRBV5-4 and TRBJ2-3, the full variable domain is ETGVTQSPTHLIKTRGQQVTLRCSSQSGHNTVSWYQQALGQGPQFIFQYYREEENGRGNFPPRFSGLQFPNYSSELNVNALELDDSALYLCASSLSSGLAGVTQYFGPGTRLTVL.

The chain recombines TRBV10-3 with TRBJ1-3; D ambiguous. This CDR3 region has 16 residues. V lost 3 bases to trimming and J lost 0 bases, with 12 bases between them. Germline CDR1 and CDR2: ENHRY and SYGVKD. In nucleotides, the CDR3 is TGTGCCATCAGTGACCCGGCAGGCCGCTCTGGAAACACCATATATTTT. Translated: CAISDPAGRSGNTIYF.

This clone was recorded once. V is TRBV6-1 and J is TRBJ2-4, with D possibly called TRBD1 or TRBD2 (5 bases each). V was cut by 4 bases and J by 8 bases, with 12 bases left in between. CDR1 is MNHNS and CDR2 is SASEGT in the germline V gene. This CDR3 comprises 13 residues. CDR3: CASSGPLGDIQYF. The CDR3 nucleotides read TGTGCCAGCAGTGGACCGCTGGGGGACATTCAGTACTTC.

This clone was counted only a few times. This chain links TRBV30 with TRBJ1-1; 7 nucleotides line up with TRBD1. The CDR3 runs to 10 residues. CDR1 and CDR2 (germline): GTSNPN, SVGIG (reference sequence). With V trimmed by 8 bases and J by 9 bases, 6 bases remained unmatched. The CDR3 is CAGTVSKAFF. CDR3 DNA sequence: TGTGCCGGGACAGTTTCTAAAGCTTTCTTT.

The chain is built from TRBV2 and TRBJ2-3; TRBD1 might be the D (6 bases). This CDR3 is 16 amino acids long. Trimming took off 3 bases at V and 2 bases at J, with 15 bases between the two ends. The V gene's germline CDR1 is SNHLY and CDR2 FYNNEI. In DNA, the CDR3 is TGTGCCAGCAGTGAGTGGCAGGGGATGGCCACAGATACGCAGTATTTT. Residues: CASSEWQGMATDTQYF.

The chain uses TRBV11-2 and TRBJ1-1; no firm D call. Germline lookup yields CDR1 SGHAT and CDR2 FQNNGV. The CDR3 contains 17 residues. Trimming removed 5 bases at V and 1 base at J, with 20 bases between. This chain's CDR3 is CASSQDTRRVANTEAFF. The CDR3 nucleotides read TGTGCCAGCAGCCAAGATACGAGAAGGGTGGCGAACACTGAAGCTTTCTTT.

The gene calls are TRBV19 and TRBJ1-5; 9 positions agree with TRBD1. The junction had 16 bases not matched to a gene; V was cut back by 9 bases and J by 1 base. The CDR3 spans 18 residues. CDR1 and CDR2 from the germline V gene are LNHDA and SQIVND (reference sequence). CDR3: CASLRTGELGVSNQPQHF. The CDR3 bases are TGTGCCAGCCTAAGGACAGGGGAGTTGGGAGTGAGCAATCAGCCCCAGCATTTT.

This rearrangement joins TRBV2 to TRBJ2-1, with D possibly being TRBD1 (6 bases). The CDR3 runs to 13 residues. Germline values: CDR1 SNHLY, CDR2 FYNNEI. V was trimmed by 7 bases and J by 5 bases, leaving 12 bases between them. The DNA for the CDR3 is TGTGCCAGCACCTTGGGACAAAACAATGAGCAGTTCTTC. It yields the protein CASTLGQNNEQFF. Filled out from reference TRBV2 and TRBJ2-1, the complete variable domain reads EPEVTQTPSHQVTQMGQEVILRCVPISNHLYFYWYRQILGQKVEFLVSFYNNEISEKSEIFDDQFSVERPDGSNFTLKIRSTKLEDSAMYFCASTLGQNNEQFFGPGTRLTVL.

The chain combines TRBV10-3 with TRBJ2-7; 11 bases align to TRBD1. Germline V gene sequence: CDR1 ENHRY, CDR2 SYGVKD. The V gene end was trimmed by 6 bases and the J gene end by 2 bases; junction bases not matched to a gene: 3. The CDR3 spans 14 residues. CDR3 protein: CAISGTGGPYEQYF. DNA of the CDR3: TGTGCCATCAGCGGGACAGGGGGGCCCTACGAGCAGTACTTC.

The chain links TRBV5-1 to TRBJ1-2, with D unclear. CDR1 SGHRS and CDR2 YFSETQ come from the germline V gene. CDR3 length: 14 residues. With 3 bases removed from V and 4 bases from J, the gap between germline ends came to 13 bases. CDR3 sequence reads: CASSYKTEVYGYTF. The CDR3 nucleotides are TGCGCCAGCAGCTACAAGACGGAAGTCTATGGCTACACCTTC.

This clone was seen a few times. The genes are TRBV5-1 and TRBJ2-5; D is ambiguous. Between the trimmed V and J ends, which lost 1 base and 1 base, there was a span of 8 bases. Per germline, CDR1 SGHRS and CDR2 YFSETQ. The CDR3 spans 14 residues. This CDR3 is CASSLRQIQETQYF. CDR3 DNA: TGCGCCAGCAGCTTGCGGCAGATCCAAGAGACCCAGTACTTC. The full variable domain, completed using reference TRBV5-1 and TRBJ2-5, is KAGVTQTPRYLIKTRGQQVTLSCSPISGHRSVSWYQQTPGQGLQFLFEYFSETQRNKGNFPGRFSGRQFSNSRSEMNVSTLELGDSALYLCASSLRQIQETQYFGPGTRLLVL.

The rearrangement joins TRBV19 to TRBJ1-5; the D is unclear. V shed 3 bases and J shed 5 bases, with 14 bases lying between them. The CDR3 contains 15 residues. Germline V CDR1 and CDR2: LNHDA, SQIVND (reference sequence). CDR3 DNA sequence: TGTGCCAGTAGTATCTCAGCACAGACTCATCAGCCCCAGCATTTT. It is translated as CASSISAQTHQPQHF.

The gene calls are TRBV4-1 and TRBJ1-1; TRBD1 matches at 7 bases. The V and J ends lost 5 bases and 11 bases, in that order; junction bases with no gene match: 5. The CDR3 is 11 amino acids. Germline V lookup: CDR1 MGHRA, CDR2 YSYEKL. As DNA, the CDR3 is TGCGCCAGCAGCGTCAGGGGGTCCGCTTTCTTT. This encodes CASSVRGSAFF.

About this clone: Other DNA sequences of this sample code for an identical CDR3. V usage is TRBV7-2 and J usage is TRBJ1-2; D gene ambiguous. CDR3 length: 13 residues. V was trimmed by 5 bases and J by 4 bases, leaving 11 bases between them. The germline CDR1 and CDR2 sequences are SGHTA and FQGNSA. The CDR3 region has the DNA TGTGCCAGCAGCCCCGGACGAATCTATGGCTACACCTTC. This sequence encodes CASSPGRIYGYTF.

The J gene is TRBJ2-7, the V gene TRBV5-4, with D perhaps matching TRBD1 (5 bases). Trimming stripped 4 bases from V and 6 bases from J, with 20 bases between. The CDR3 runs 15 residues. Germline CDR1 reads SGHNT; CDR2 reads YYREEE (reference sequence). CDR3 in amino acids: CASSLGRTTQGEQYF. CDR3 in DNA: TGTGCCAGCAGCCTGGGGCGGACGACCCAGGGCGAGCAGTACTTC.